This entry lists 21 T cell receptor beta chains sequenced from one sample in a study of graft-versus-host responses after intestinal transplantation. This table comes from immunoSEQ multiplex PCR, and its TCRdb copy is limited to in-frame clones, with some not included. The sample has more than 75,000 clones; 91% are singletons. No antigens are known for them. The material was unstimulated CD4+ T cells sorted from spleen or lymph node cells, obtained before transplant. The receptor set was obtained from a human donor who was the organ donor for an intestinal transplant.

The J gene is TRBJ1-3, the V gene TRBV6-6; no clear D gene. Germline loops: CDR1 MNHNY, CDR2 SVGAGI (reference sequence). V gave up 6 bases and J gave up 0 bases, with 6 bases separating them. The length of the CDR3 is 13 residues. The CDR3 DNA follows: TGTGCCAGCAGACAGAGCTCTGGAAACACCATATATTTT. Translating gives CASRQSSGNTIYF.

V usage is TRBV7-9 and J usage is TRBJ1-2, with 7 bases matching TRBD1. Germline lookup yields CDR1 SEHNR and CDR2 FQNEAQ (reference sequence). The V gene end was trimmed by 4 bases and the J gene end by 0 bases; junction bases not matched to a gene: 8. The CDR3 covers 16 residues. The CDR3 sequence: CASSSPGDRANYGYTF. The CDR3 DNA reads TGTGCCAGCAGCTCCCCGGGGGACAGAGCTAACTATGGCTACACCTTC.

This CDR3 reads CASSFWGGGGYEQYF. Written as DNA, the CDR3 is TGTGCCAGCAGTTTTTGGGGCGGGGGTGGGTACGAGCAGTACTTC. The chain employs TRBV27 and TRBJ2-7, with 7 bases that match TRBD2. V was pared by 3 bases and J by 4 bases, with 9 bases of the junction left unmatched. CDR1 and CDR2 from the germline V gene are MNHEY and SMNVEV (reference sequence). This CDR3 is built from 15 residues.

The V gene is TRBV6-1, the J gene TRBJ1-2, with TRBD1 matching 8 bases. The CDR3 has 14 amino acids. The trim removed 9 bases at V and 5 bases at J, leaving 11 bases unmatched. Germline CDR1 is MNHNS and CDR2 is SASEGT. The CDR3 protein is CASETGGAGYGYTF. CDR3 DNA: TGTGCCAGTGAAACAGGGGGTGCGGGATATGGCTACACCTTC.

The rearrangement links TRBV30 to TRBJ1-4, with D possibly matching TRBD1 (6 bases). This CDR3 is 15 amino acids long. Trimming stripped 0 bases from V and 7 bases from J, with 15 bases between. Germline V gene sequence: CDR1 GTSNPN, CDR2 SVGIG (reference sequence). CDR3 residues: CAWSVKGHGSEKLFF. The CDR3 DNA reads as TGTGCCTGGAGTGTAAAGGGACACGGTAGTGAAAAACTGTTTTTT.

V usage is TRBV11-2 and J usage is TRBJ2-3; the match to TRBD2 covers 7 bases. The germline CDR1 and CDR2 sequences are SGHAT and FQNNGV. Trimming at V came to 2 bases and at J to 2 bases, leaving 4 bases not matched to a gene. The CDR3 has 15 residues. The CDR3 here is CASSLWGDYTDTQYF. As DNA, the CDR3 is TGTGCCAGCAGCTTATGGGGGGACTACACAGATACGCAGTATTTT.

The CDR3 here is CASREGLNYGYTF. As DNA, the CDR3 is TGTGCCAGCAGGGAGGGCCTTAACTATGGCTACACCTTC. V gene TRBV15 combines with J gene TRBJ1-2; tentative D call: TRBD1 (5 bases). V lost 10 bases and J 1 base, leaving 13 bases between the germline ends. This CDR3 region has 13 residues. Germline CDR1 and CDR2: LNHNV and YYDKDF (reference sequence).

The V and J genes are TRBV13 and TRBJ2-1, with TRBD2 matching over 9 bases. V was clipped by 3 bases and J by 5 bases; unmatched bases: 11. The CDR3 extends over 17 amino acids. Germline assignment: CDR1 PRHDT and CDR2 FYEKMQ (reference sequence). CDR3 in amino acids: CASSFWTSVGLNNEQFF. The CDR3 region has the DNA TGTGCCAGCAGCTTTTGGACTAGCGTAGGGCTCAACAATGAGCAGTTCTTC.

This chain joins TRBV19 and TRBJ1-4, with D maybe TRBD1 (6 bases). Trimming cost V 4 bases and J 4 bases, with 19 bases left between them. This CDR3 is built from 17 residues. Germline CDR1 is LNHDA and CDR2 is SQIVND (reference sequence). CDR3 residues: CASSTTNRDIHNEKLFF. CDR3 DNA sequence: TGTGCCAGTAGTACAACAAACCGGGACATACATAATGAAAAACTGTTTTTT.

This clone has more than one count but fewer than ten. The chain links TRBV5-1 to TRBJ2-1; 8 bases map to TRBD2. The CDR3 has 16 residues. Trimming cost V 0 bases and J 8 bases; bases outside gene matches: 10. The V gene's germline CDR1 is SGHRS and CDR2 YFSETQ. For the CDR3, the DNA is TGCGCCAGCAGCTTGGACCTAGCGGGCGGTCTCGATGAGCAGTTCTTC. It is translated as CASSLDLAGGLDEQFF.

This chain uses TRBV5-1 with TRBJ1-1; 7 bases agree with TRBD1. The J segment lost 0 bases and the V segment lost 4 bases, leaving 3 bases of the junction unmatched. Germline-derived CDR1 and CDR2 are SGHRS and YFSETQ. The CDR3 covers 14 residues. In nucleotides, the CDR3 is TGCGCCAGCAGCATGGGACAGCTGAACACTGAAGCTTTCTTT. Encoded protein: CASSMGQLNTEAFF.

The chain links TRBV6-6 to TRBJ2-7; D not resolved. V dropped 0 bases and J dropped 9 bases, with 15 bases sitting between them. Germline CDR1 MNHNY, CDR2 SVGAGI (reference sequence). CDR3 length equals 14 residues. In DNA, the CDR3 is TGTGCCAGCAGTTACTCGTTTCGCCGTGAGGCGCAGTACTTC. Its protein product is CASSYSFRREAQYF.

As for this clone: The sample holds other DNA sequences that translate to the same CDR3. The chain links TRBV6-5 to TRBJ1-2, with D possibly matching TRBD1 (5 bases). The ends were cut back, 2 bases at V and 10 bases at J, with 14 bases in the middle. The germline V gene has CDR1 MNHEY and CDR2 SVGAGI. This CDR3 has 13 residues. The CDR3 DNA is TGTGCCAGCAGTTACCTCCGGCAGGGTTACTACACCTTC. Protein sequence: CASSYLRQGYYTF.

This chain links TRBV30 with TRBJ1-6; D gene unclear. V lost 0 bases and J lost 9, with 9 bases in between. Germline V gives CDR1 GTSNPN, CDR2 SVGIG (reference sequence). The CDR3 is made up of 13 amino acids. CDR3 in amino acids: CAWSVQNGSPLHF. In DNA, the CDR3 is TGTGCCTGGAGTGTACAGAACGGTTCACCCCTCCACTTT.

J is TRBJ2-3 and V is TRBV2; maybe TRBD1 (5 bases). Germline CDR1 SNHLY, CDR2 FYNNEI. V dropped 2 bases and J dropped 2 bases, with 8 bases sitting between them. This CDR3 is built from 14 residues. For the CDR3, the DNA is TGTGCCAGCAGTGAACAGGGTTACACAGATACGCAGTATTTT. Translated: CASSEQGYTDTQYF.

The V gene is TRBV5-1, the J gene TRBJ1-3; 7 bases are shared with TRBD1. This CDR3 contains 14 residues. Germline V gene lookup returns CDR1 SGHRS and CDR2 YFSETQ. The junction had 9 bases not matched to a gene; V was cut back by 4 bases and J by 8 bases. The DNA of the CDR3 is TGCGCCAGCAGCCGTGATATGACAGGGCACACCATATATTTT. Amino acids: CASSRDMTGHTIYF.

The gene calls are TRBV28 and TRBJ2-3, with TRBD2 matching 7 bases. J lost 6 bases, V lost 5 bases, and 14 bases had no gene match. The CDR3 loop spans 16 amino acids. The V gene's germline CDR1 is MDHEN and CDR2 SYDVKM. CDR3 sequence reads: CASSPREWEGRDTQYF. The CDR3, as DNA: TGTGCCAGCAGTCCCAGGGAATGGGAGGGACGGGATACGCAGTATTTT.

The V call is TRBV29-1, the J call TRBJ1-1; 7 nucleotides align to TRBD1. CDR1 and CDR2 (germline): SQVTM, ANQGSEA. The CDR3 extends over 15 amino acids. With 4 bases clipped from V and 4 bases from J, the junction kept 12 bases outside the gene matches. The CDR3 DNA reads TGCAGCGTTGGGGGAAGGGACAGTGGATTCACTGAAGCTTTCTTT. This encodes CSVGGRDSGFTEAFF.

The V gene is TRBV12-5, the J gene TRBJ2-1; the D gene is possibly TRBD2 (5 bases). V was clipped by 0 bases and J by 10 bases, with 10 bases between them. This CDR3 contains 13 residues. From germline, CDR1 is LGHNT and CDR2 FRNRAP. This CDR3 is CASGLVQWREQFF. Written as DNA, the CDR3 is TGTGCTAGTGGTTTGGTACAGTGGAGGGAGCAGTTCTTC.

This chain joins TRBV23-1 and TRBJ1-1, with 7 bases that match TRBD1. TRBV23-1 is an ORF; its function is uncertain. V was clipped by 4 bases and J by 0 bases; unmatched bases: 11. The CDR3 consists of 17 residues. The CDR3 reads CASSRTDREAMNTEAFF. In nucleotides, the CDR3 is TGCGCCAGCAGTCGCACAGACAGGGAGGCCATGAACACTGAAGCTTTCTTT.

As regards this clone: This sample also contains other DNA sequences that code for the same CDR3. The chain is built from TRBV18 and TRBJ2-5; 10 bases align to TRBD2. Germline assignment: CDR1 KGHSH and CDR2 LQKENI. The CDR3 length is 14 residues. V shed 3 bases and J 5 bases; nucleotides not matched to a gene: 3. The CDR3 DNA is TGTGCCAGCTCACCGCTAGCGGGAGAGGAGACCCAGTACTTC. Translating gives CASSPLAGEETQYF.